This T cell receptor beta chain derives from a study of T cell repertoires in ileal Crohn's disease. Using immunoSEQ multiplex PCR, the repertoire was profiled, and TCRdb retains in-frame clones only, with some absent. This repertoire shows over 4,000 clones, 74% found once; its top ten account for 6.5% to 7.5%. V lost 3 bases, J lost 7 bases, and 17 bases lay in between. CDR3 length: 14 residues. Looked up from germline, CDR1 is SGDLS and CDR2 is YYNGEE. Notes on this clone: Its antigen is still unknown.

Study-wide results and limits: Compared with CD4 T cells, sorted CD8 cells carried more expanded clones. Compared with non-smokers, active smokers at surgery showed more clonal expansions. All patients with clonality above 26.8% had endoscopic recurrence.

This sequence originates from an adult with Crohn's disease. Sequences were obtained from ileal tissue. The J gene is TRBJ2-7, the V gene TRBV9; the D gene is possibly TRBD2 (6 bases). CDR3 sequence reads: CASSADGEVEEQYF. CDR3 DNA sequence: TGTGCCAGCAGCGCGGACGGGGAGGTGGAGGAGCAGTACTTC. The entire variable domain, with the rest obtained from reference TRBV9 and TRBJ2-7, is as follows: DSGVTQTPKHLITATGQRVTLRCSPRSGDLSVYWYQQSLDQGLQFLIQYYNGEERAKGNILERFSAQQFPDLHSELNLSSLELGDSALYFCASSADGEVEEQYFGPGTRLTVT.